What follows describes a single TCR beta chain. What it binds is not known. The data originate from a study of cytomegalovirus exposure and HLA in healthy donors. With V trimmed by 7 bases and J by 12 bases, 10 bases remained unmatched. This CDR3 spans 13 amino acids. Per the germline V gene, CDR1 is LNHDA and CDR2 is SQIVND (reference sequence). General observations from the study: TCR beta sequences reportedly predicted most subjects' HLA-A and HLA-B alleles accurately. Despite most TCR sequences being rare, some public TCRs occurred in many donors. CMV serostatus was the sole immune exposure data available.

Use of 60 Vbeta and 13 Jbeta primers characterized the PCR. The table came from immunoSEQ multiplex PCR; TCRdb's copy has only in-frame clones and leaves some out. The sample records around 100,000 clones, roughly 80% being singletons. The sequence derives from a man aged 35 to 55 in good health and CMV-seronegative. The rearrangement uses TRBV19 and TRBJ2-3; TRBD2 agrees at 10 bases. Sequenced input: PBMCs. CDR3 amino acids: CASKDTSGILQYF. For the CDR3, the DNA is TGTGCCAGTAAGGATACTAGCGGGATACTTCAGTATTTT.